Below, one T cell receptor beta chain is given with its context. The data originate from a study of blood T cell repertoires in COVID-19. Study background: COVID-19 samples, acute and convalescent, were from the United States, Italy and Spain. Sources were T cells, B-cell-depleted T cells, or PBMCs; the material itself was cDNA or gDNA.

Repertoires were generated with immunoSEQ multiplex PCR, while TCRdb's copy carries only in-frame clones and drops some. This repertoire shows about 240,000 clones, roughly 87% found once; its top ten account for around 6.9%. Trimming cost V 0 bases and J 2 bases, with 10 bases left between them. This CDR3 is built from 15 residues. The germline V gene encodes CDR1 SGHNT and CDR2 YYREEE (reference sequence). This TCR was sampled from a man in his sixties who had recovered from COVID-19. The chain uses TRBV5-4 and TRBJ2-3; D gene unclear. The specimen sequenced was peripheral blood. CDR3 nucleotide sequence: TGTGCCAGCAGCTTGGACCAGCGACCCACAGATACGCAGTATTTT. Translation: CASSLDQRPTDTQYF. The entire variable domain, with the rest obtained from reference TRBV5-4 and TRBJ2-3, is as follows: ETGVTQSPTHLIKTRGQQVTLRCSSQSGHNTVSWYQQALGQGPQFIFQYYREEENGRGNFPPRFSGLQFPNYSSELNVNALELDDSALYLCASSLDQRPTDTQYFGPGTRLTVL.